These 13 T cell receptor beta chains share one sample of origin, sequenced in a study of T cell repertoires in cytomegalovirus infection. The antigens these receptors bind are not known. TCRdb ran MiXCR on the reads and lists one entry per CDR3 protein. The table lists roughly 730,000 distinct CDR3 sequences, roughly 36% of them singletons. The sample consisted of cultured PBMCs, taken from culture after CMV antigen stimulation. These receptors all stem from a human donor in good health (CMV status not recorded). Some clones in this sample may be carry-over from other donors' samples.

V gene TRBV27 combines with J gene TRBJ1-1; D is possibly TRBD1 (5 bases). CDR3 length equals 18 residues. The V gene's germline CDR1 is MNHEY and CDR2 SMNVEV (reference sequence). The V end was cut by 1 base, the J end by 0 bases, with 18 bases between. The CDR3 DNA reads as TGTGCCAGCAGTTTATTCACTCCGGGGGGGACCCTGAACACTGAAGCTTTCTTT. Protein sequence: CASSLFTPGGTLNTEAFF.

The J gene is TRBJ2-2, the V gene TRBV7-8; D gene uncertain. The germline V and J ends were trimmed by 1 base and 7 bases, with 10 bases remaining between them. CDR1 is SGHVS and CDR2 is FQNEAQ in the germline V gene. The CDR3 consists of 14 residues. The CDR3 loop reads CASSLVVSRGELFF. The CDR3 nucleotides read TGTGCCAGCAGCTTAGTTGTCAGCCGCGGGGAGCTGTTTTTT.

This clonotype was found a few times. The V call is TRBV7-9, the J call TRBJ1-2, with D possibly TRBD1 on 6 matching bases. This CDR3 has 14 residues. Trimming stripped 3 bases from V and 8 bases from J, with 16 bases between. Germline CDR1 and CDR2: SEHNR and FQNEAQ (reference sequence). CDR3 in amino acids: CASSFAWGTGGYTF. CDR3 bases: TGTGCCAGCAGCTTCGCCTGGGGCACAGGGGGCTACACCTTC.

There are many counts of this clonotype. V gene TRBV7-2 combines with J gene TRBJ2-4, with 10 bases that match TRBD2. Looked up from germline, CDR1 is SGHTA and CDR2 is FQGNSA. The CDR3 extends over 14 amino acids. The trim removed 5 bases at V and 7 bases at J, leaving 5 bases unmatched. CDR3 loop: CASSPWTSGNIQYF. For the CDR3, the DNA is TGTGCCAGCAGCCCCTGGACTAGCGGTAACATTCAGTACTTC.

There are a few counts of this clonotype. The J gene is TRBJ1-5, the V gene TRBV12-3 or TRBV12-4; D gene ambiguous. The CDR3 runs to 13 residues. Trimming took off 3 bases at V and 4 bases at J, with 7 bases between the two ends. The chain's CDR3 is CASSFSTNQPQHF. CDR3 sequence (DNA): TGTGCCAGCAGTTTTAGTACGAATCAGCCCCAGCATTTT.

This clonotype was seen a few times. The rearrangement links TRBV7-8 to TRBJ2-7; tentative D call: TRBD2 (6 bases). The germline gives CDR1 SGHVS, CDR2 FQNEAQ. The V and J ends lost 6 bases and 4 bases respectively, with 22 bases between them. CDR3 length: 16 residues. The CDR3 DNA follows: TGTGCCAGCAGGTCGTCCCGGGACTGGGTAGGATACGAGCAGTACTTC. Its protein product is CASRSSRDWVGYEQYF. The full variable domain, rest sourced from reference TRBV7-8 and TRBJ2-7, is GAGVSQSPRYKVAKRGQDVALRCDPISGHVSLFWYQQALGQGPEFLTYFQNEAQLDKSGLPSDRFFAERPEGSVSTLKIQRTQQEDSAVYLCASRSSRDWVGYEQYFGPGTRLTVT.

The table lists this clonotype with a few counts. The CDR3 nucleotides read TGTGCCAGCAGACCCCTGACTAGCGGGAGGGCTTGGGAGCAGTTCTTC. It codes for CASRPLTSGRAWEQFF. The V gene is TRBV6-2 or TRBV6-3, the J gene TRBJ2-1, with 14 bases aligning to TRBD2. CDR3 length equals 16 residues. V was clipped by 6 bases and J by 10 bases; unmatched bases: 11. Germline values: CDR1 MNHEY, CDR2 SVGEGT.

The rearrangement uses TRBV6-2 or TRBV6-3 and TRBJ1-6; D not certain. CDR1 and CDR2 from the germline V gene are MNHEY and SVGEGT. V lost 3 bases to trimming and J lost 5 bases, with 11 bases between them. The CDR3 runs 15 residues. The CDR3 DNA is TGTGCCAGCAGTTATGGCTACTGGGATAATTCACCCCTCCACTTT. Translation: CASSYGYWDNSPLHF.

The J gene is TRBJ1-3, the V gene TRBV6-1, with D possibly matching TRBD1 (5 bases). The germline V and J ends were trimmed by 7 bases and 3 bases, with 22 bases remaining between them. This CDR3 comprises 17 residues. Germline CDR1 is MNHNS and CDR2 is SASEGT. The CDR3: CASTDNAGRAYGNTIYF. As DNA, the CDR3 is TGTGCCAGCACCGACAACGCCGGCAGGGCTTATGGAAACACCATATATTTT.

The V and J genes are TRBV5-1 and TRBJ2-5; D gene ambiguous. Germline lookup yields CDR1 SGHRS and CDR2 YFSETQ. The CDR3 extends over 13 amino acids. V shed 4 bases and J shed 6 bases, with 13 bases lying between them. DNA for the CDR3: TGCGCCAGCAGCCCTGGGGTATCAAAGACCCAGTACTTC. This sequence encodes CASSPGVSKTQYF.

This clonotype came up once. The chain couples TRBV18 to TRBJ1-3; D is perhaps TRBD1 (6 bases). There are 19 residues in the CDR3. Germline lookup yields CDR1 KGHSH and CDR2 LQKENI. Deletions cut 6 bases from V and 0 bases from J, with 24 bases between. CDR3 residues: CASSLTGPSDSRSGNTIYF. The CDR3 DNA is TGTGCCAGCTCGCTTACCGGGCCCTCGGACAGCCGCTCTGGAAACACCATATATTTT. Supplemented by reference TRBV18 and TRBJ1-3, the full variable domain reads NAGVMQNPRHLVRRRGQEARLRCSPMKGHSHVYWYRQLPEEGLKFMVYLQKENIIDESGMPKERFSAEFPKEGPSILRIQQVVRGDSAAYFCASSLTGPSDSRSGNTIYFGEGSWLTVV.

This clonotype appeared a few times. The chain is built from TRBV5-4 and TRBJ1-4; 8 nucleotides align to TRBD1. The germline CDR1 and CDR2 sequences are SGHNT and YYREEE (reference sequence). The V segment lost 3 bases and the J segment 4 bases; nucleotides outside the gene matches: 8. The CDR3 runs to 16 residues. The CDR3 DNA reads TGTGCCAGCAGCTATATCGGACAGGGCTATAATGAAAAACTGTTTTTT. This sequence encodes CASSYIGQGYNEKLFF.

V is TRBV14 and J is TRBJ2-1; D may be TRBD2 (6 bases). This CDR3 has 12 residues. The V end was cut by 1 base, the J end by 14 bases, with 12 bases between. Germline lookup yields CDR1 SGHDN and CDR2 FVKESK. The CDR3, as DNA: TGTGCCAGCAGCCAAGGCGGGGATCTCAAGTTCTTC. Translated, it gives CASSQGGDLKFF. The complete variable domain, with remaining parts taken from reference TRBV14 and TRBJ2-1, reads EAGVTQFPSHSVIEKGQTVTLRCDPISGHDNLYWYRRVMGKEIKFLLHFVKESKQDESGMPNNRFLAERTGGTYSTLKVQPAELEDSGVYFCASSQGGDLKFFGPGTRLTVL.